This TCR beta chain was identified during a study of blood T cell repertoires in COVID-19. Study at large: The United States, Italy and Spain were the sources of the acute and convalescent COVID-19 samples.

This CDR3 comprises 16 residues. In germline, CDR1 is KGHDR, CDR2 SFDVKD. J gave up 4 bases and V 7 bases, and 10 bases lay outside the gene matches. Data came from immunoSEQ multiplex PCR; TCRdb stores just in-frame clones and leaves some out. The sample holds 150,000 to 200,000 clones, more than 85% seen once. The TCR comes from a young man with acute or convalescent COVID-19. V and J are TRBV24-1 and TRBJ1-5; 9 nucleotides agree with TRBD1. Specimen: peripheral blood. The CDR3 loop reads CATSPGTGTQNQPQHF. CDR3 in DNA: TGTGCCACCAGCCCCGGGACAGGGACCCAAAATCAGCCCCAGCATTTT.